This T cell receptor beta chain was captured in a study of T cells after yellow fever vaccination. TCRdb itself ran the 5' RACE reads through MiXCR, one entry per CDR3 protein. Altogether hundreds of thousands of distinct CDR3 sequences are present, about 8.3% being singletons, with the ten largest covering around 17%. Germline V lookup: CDR1 LGHNA, CDR2 YNFKEQ. The V and J ends lost 1 base and 6 bases, in that order; junction bases with no gene match: 5. This CDR3 is built from 15 residues. Sequenced here: PBMCs, sampled more than 40 days after the first yellow fever vaccination. This clonotype was obtained from a young man who received the YFV17D yellow fever vaccine. The V gene is TRBV4-2, the J gene TRBJ2-1; TRBD2 aligns across 8 bases. CDR3 sequence: CASSQVGRGANEQFF. CDR3 nucleotide sequence: TGTGCCAGCAGCCAAGTCGGGCGGGGGGCCAATGAGCAGTTCTTC.